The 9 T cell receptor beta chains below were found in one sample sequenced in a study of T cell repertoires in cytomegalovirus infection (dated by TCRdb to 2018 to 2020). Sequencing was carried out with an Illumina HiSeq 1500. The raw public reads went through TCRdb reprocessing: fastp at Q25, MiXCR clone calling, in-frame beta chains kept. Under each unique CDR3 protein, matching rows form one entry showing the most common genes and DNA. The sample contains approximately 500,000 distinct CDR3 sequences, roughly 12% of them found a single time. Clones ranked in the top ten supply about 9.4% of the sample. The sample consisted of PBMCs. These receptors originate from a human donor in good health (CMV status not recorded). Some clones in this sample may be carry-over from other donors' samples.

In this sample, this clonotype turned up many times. The CDR3 DNA sequence: TGTGCCAGCAGCTTAGAGGAGTACAATGAGCAGTTCTTC. Translation gives CASSLEEYNEQFF. This rearrangement joins TRBV7-7 to TRBJ2-1; D call uncertain. Germline CDR1 is SSHAT and CDR2 is FNYEAQ (reference sequence). With 1 base removed from V and 4 bases from J, the gap between germline ends came to 5 bases. This CDR3 region has 13 residues.

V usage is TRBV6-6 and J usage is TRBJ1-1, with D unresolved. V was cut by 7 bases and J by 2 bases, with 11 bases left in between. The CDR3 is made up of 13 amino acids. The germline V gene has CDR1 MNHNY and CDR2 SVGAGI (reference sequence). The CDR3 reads CASTLAENTEAFF. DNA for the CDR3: TGTGCCAGCACCCTCGCAGAAAACACTGAAGCTTTCTTT.

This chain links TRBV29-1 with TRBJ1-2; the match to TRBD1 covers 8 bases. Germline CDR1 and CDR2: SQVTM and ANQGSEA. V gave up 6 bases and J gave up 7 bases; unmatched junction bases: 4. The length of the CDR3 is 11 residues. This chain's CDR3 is CSVYGQGGYTF. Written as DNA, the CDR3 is TGCAGCGTCTATGGACAGGGTGGCTACACCTTC.

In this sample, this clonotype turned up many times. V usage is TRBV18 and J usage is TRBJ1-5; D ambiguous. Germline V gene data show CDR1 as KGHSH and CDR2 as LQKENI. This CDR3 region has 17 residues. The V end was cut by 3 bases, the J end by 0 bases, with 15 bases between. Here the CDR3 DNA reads TGTGCCAGCTCACCGAGGGCGGCCTTCGATAGCAATCAGCCCCAGCATTTT. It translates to CASSPRAAFDSNQPQHF. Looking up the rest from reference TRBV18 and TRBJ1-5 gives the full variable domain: NAGVMQNPRHLVRRRGQEARLRCSPMKGHSHVYWYRQLPEEGLKFMVYLQKENIIDESGMPKERFSAEFPKEGPSILRIQQVVRGDSAAYFCASSPRAAFDSNQPQHFGDGTRLSIL.

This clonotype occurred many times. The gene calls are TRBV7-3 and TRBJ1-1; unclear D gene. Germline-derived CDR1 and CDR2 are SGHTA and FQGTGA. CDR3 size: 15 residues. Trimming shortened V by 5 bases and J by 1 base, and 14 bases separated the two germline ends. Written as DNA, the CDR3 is TGTGCCAGCAGCCCGGATGGAAAAGGGAACACTGAAGCTTTCTTT. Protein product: CASSPDGKGNTEAFF.

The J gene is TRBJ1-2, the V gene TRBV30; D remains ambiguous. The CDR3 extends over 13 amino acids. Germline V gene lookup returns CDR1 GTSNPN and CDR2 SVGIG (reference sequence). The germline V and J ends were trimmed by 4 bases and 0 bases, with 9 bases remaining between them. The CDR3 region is CAWTPQTNYGYTF. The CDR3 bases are TGTGCCTGGACACCACAGACTAACTATGGCTACACCTTC.

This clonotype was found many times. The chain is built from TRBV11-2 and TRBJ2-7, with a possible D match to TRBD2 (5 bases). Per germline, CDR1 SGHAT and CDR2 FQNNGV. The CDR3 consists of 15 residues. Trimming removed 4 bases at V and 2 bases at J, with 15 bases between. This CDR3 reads CASSSRDQPAYEQYF. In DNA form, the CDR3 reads TGTGCCAGCAGCTCCCGGGATCAACCCGCCTACGAGCAGTACTTC.

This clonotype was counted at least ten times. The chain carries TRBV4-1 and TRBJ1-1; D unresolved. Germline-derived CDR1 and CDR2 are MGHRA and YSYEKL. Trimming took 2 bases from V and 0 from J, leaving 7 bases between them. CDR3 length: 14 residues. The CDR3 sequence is CASSQLQMNTEAFF. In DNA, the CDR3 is TGCGCCAGCAGCCAACTACAAATGAACACTGAAGCTTTCTTT.

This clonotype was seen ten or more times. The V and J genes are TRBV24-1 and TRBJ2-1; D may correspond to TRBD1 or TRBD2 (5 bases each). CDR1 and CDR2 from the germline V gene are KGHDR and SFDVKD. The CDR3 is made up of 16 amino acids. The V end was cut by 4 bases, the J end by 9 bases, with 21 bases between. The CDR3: CATSDARTDWGSEQFF. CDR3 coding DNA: TGTGCCACCAGTGACGCGCGAACTGACTGGGGGAGTGAGCAGTTCTTC.